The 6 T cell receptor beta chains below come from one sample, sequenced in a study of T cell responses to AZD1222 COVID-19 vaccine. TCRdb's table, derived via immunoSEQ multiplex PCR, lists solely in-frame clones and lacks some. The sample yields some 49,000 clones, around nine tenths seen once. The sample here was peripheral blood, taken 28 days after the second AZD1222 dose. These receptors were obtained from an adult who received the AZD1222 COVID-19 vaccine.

In DNA, the CDR3 is TGTGCCAGCAGTACCTGGGGGTACGAGCAGTACTTC. Translation: CASSTWGYEQYF. The J gene is TRBJ2-7, the V gene TRBV27, with D possibly called TRBD1 or TRBD2 (5 bases each). Germline assignment: CDR1 MNHEY and CDR2 SMNVEV (reference sequence). Trimming stripped 5 bases from V and 4 bases from J, with 9 bases between. The CDR3 runs to 12 residues.

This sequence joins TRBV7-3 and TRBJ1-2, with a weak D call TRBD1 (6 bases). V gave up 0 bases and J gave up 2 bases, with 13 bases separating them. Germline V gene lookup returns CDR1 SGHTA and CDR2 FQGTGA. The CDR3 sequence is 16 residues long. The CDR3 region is CASSLTPGHRNYGYTF. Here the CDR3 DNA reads TGTGCCAGCAGCTTAACCCCGGGACACCGAAACTATGGCTACACCTTC.

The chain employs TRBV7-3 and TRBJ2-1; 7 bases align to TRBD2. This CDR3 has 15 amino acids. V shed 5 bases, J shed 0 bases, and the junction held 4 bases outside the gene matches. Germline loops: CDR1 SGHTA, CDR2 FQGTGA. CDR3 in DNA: TGTGCCAGCAGCCCCACTAGCGTCTCCTACAATGAGCAGTTCTTC. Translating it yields CASSPTSVSYNEQFF. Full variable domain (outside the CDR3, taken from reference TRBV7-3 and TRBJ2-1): GAGVSQTPSNKVTEKGKYVELRCDPISGHTALYWYRQSLGQGPEFLIYFQGTGAADDSGLPNDRFFAVRPEGSVSTLKIQRTERGDSAVYLCASSPTSVSYNEQFFGPGTRLTVL.

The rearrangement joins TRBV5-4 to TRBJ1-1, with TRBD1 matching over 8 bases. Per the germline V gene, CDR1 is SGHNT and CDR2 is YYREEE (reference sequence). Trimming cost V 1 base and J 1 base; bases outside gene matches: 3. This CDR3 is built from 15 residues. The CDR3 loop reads CASSLYGQGNTEAFF. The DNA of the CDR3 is TGTGCCAGCAGCTTGTACGGACAGGGGAACACTGAAGCTTTCTTT.

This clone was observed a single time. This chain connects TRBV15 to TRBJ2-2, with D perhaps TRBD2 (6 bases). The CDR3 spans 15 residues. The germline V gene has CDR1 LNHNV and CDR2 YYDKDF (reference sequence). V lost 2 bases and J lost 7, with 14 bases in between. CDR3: CATSRTGLLSGELFF. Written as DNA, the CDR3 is TGTGCCACCAGCAGAACGGGACTCCTGAGCGGGGAGCTGTTTTTT.

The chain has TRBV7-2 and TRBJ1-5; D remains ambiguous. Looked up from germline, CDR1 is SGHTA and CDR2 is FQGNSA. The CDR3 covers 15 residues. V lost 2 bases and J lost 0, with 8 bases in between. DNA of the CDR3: TGTGCCAGCAGCTTAACGGGTAATAGCAATCAGCCCCAGCATTTT. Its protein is CASSLTGNSNQPQHF.